This section outlines one T cell receptor beta chain sequence together with its context. The data originate from a study of blood T cell repertoires in COVID-19. TCRdb's table, derived via immunoSEQ multiplex PCR, lists solely in-frame clones and lacks some. The sample lists some 300,000 clones, roughly nine tenths occurring once. Sequenced material: peripheral blood. The origin of this receptor is a man between 18 and 29 years old with active or convalescent COVID-19.

CDR3: CASSLVTGSGGSSYNEQFF. Here the CDR3 DNA reads TGTGCCAGCAGCTTAGTAACGGGCTCCGGAGGAAGCTCCTACAATGAGCAGTTCTTC. V gene TRBV7-8 combines with J gene TRBJ2-1, with D perhaps TRBD2 (5 bases). The germline CDR1 and CDR2 sequences are SGHVS and FQNEAQ. With 1 base removed from V and 0 bases from J, the gap between germline ends came to 19 bases. This CDR3 has 19 amino acids. Variable domain in full (rest from reference TRBV7-8 and TRBJ2-1): GAGVSQSPRYKVAKRGQDVALRCDPISGHVSLFWYQQALGQGPEFLTYFQNEAQLDKSGLPSDRFFAERPEGSVSTLKIQRTQQEDSAVYLCASSLVTGSGGSSYNEQFFGPGTRLTVL.